Here is one TCR beta chain with its context. This clonotype was counted ten times or more. Its target antigen remains unknown. No much larger clonotype is one base removed from it; base qualities were not supplied. These data originate in a study of T-cell reconstitution after alpha-beta-depleted transplantation in children (dated by TCRdb to between 2015 and 2016). Turning to the overall study: Using TCR repertoire profiling, the study followed T-cell immune reconstitution in a quantitative way in children after TCRalphabeta/CD19-depleted allogeneic hematopoietic cell transplantation.

Unmatched junction bases come to 3, with V trimmed by 3 bases and J by 5 bases. The CDR3 runs 14 amino acids, cysteine and phenylalanine included. The read is trimmed to its CDR3 DNA, 42 bases read in frame from base 1. Per the germline V gene, SGHTA is the CDR1 and FQGNSA is the CDR2. The library was obtained by PCR. Instrument on record: Illumina HiSeq 2500. To normalize quantification of the TCRbeta repertoire, the TCR libraries were built with molecular barcoding that relied on unique molecular identifiers. The raw public data were reprocessed by TCRdb itself: fastp quality trimming at Q25, MiXCR clonotype calling, in-frame beta chains only. One record per CDR3 amino acid sequence lists the most common genes and DNA. The sample yields roughly 590,000 distinct CDR3 sequences; around 17% were counted once. The ten largest clones take up 1.1% of the sample.

The chain is made from TRBV7-2 and TRBJ2-3; 9 nucleotides in the junction match TRBD1. This clonotype was obtained from a human donor who donated a stem cell graft to a child with acute myeloid leukemia. Sequenced material: PBMCs from the stem cell graft donor, taken from the stem cell graft. The sequenced DNA: TGTGCCAGCAGCTTGGGACAGGGACTAGATACGCAGTATTTT. It encodes CASSLGQGLDTQYF.